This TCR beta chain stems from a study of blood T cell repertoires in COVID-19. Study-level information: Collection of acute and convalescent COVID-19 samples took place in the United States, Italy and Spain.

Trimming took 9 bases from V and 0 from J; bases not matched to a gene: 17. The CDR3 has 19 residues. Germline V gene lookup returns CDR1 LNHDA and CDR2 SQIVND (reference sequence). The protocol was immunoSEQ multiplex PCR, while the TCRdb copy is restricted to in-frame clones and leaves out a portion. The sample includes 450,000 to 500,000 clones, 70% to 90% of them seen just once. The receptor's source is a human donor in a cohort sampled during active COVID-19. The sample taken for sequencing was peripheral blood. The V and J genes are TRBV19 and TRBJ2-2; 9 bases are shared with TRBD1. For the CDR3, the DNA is TGTGCCAGCCGATACAGGGGGCTCGGTTCCCCAGCGAACACCGGGGAGCTGTTTTTT. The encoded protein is CASRYRGLGSPANTGELFF.